This TCR beta chain comes out of a study of T-cell reconstitution after alpha-beta-depleted transplantation in children. CDR3 length equals 13 residues. The germline CDR1 and CDR2 sequences are KGHSH and LQKENI. J was trimmed by 8 bases and V by 3 bases; bases with no gene match: 6. As it was prepared, the TCRbeta library received unique molecular identifiers. MiXCR, run by TCRdb on the PCR reads, gives a single entry per CDR3 protein. In the table there are about 640,000 distinct CDR3 sequences, roughly 15% of which are singletons. The rearrangement links TRBV18 to TRBJ2-7; 8 bases match TRBD1. Source: PBMCs from the stem cell graft donor, taken from the stem cell graft. The source of this sequence is a human donor who donated a stem cell graft to a child with acute myeloid leukemia. CDR3 nucleotide sequence: TGTGCCAGCTCACCGGGACAGGAGGAAAAGCAGTACGTC. Protein: CASSPGQEEKQYV.